This T cell receptor beta chain was recovered during a study of Ad26.COV2.S vaccination and SARS-CoV-2 variants. Across the study: Within the COV1001 Ad26.COV2.S trial arm, the donor was enrolled.

Libraries were prepared by immunoSEQ multiplex PCR; TCRdb keeps only in-frame clonotypes and omits some of them. The sample has hundreds of thousands of clones, roughly 90% seen once. Treatment described: roughly 18 received Ad26.COV2.S at low or high dose, single or two shots; 5 received placebo; per-sample allocation not given. Sample collection was performed on day 63 after the first vaccine or placebo injection. An adult of 18-55 years in Boston served as donor. Per germline, CDR1 SQVTM and CDR2 ANQGSEA. This CDR3 has 12 residues. V lost 7 bases, J lost 4 bases, and 5 bases stayed unmatched. This receptor was identified in a person aged 18 to 59 who received the Ad26.COV2.S COVID-19 vaccine or a placebo. This material consisted of peripheral blood, taken in a trial of Ad26.COV2.S vaccine versus placebo. V is TRBV29-1 and J is TRBJ2-5, with 8 bases fitting TRBD2. DNA of the CDR3: TGCAGCGCATGGAGCGGGGGAGAGACCCAGTACTTC. As protein: CSAWSGGETQYF.